This TCR beta chain was documented in a study of shared clonotypes between healthy human individuals. Only in-frame clones appear in the TCRdb table, and some are missing; sequencing was by immunoSEQ multiplex PCR. The table records 2,500,000 or so clones, about 92% of them present only once. The receptor was isolated from a man younger than 35 in good health. Sequenced sample: naive CD4+ T cells sorted from blood. Noted subset: CD45RA+ positively selected.

CDR3 nucleotides: TGTGCCAGCAGGCGTACAGAGAACACCGGGGAGCTGTTTTTT. It yields the protein CASRRTENTGELFF. The V gene is TRBV6-5, the J gene TRBJ2-2; D ambiguous. V lost 6 bases, J lost 1 base, and 9 bases lay in between. CDR1 and CDR2 from the germline V gene are MNHEY and SVGAGI. The CDR3 is 14 amino acids.